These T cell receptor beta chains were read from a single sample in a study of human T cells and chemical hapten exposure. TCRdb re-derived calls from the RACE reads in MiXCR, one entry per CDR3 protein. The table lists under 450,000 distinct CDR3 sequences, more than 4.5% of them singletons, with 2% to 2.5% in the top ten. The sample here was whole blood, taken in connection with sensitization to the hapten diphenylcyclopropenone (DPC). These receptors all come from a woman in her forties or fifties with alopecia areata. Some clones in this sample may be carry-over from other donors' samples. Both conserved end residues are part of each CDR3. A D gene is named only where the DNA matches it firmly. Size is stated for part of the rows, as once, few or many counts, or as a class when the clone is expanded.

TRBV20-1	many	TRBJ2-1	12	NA	CSAGPRNEEQFF	TGCAGTGCGGGCCCGCGAAACGAGGAGCAGTTCTTC
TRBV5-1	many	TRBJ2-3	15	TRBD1	CASSLRLGGEDTQYF	TGCGCCAGCAGCCTAAGATTAGGGGGCGAAGATACGCAGTATTTT
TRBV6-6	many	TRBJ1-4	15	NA	CASSVEGLVGEKLFF	TGTGCCAGCTCAGTTGAAGGACTCGTAGGGGAAAAACTGTTTTTT
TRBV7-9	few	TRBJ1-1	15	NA	CASSLSRGMNTEAFF	TGTGCCAGCAGCTTAAGTAGGGGAATGAACACTGAAGCTTTCTTT
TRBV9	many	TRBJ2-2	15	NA	CASSVDRTNTGELFF	TGTGCCAGCAGCGTGGACAGAACGAACACCGGGGAGCTGTTTTTT
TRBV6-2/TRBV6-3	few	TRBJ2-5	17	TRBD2	CASSFYPGLNPQETQYF	TGTGCCAGCAGTTTCTATCCGGGACTAAACCCACAAGAGACCCAGTACTTC
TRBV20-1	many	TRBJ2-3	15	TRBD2	CSARGAGGPLDTQYF	TGCAGTGCTCGCGGCGCGGGAGGGCCATTAGATACGCAGTATTTT
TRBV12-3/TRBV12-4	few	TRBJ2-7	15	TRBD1	CASSFLDRGAYEQYF	TGTGCCAGCAGTTTTCTGGACAGGGGCGCCTACGAGCAGTACTTC
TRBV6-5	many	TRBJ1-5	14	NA	CASSYGRDVQPQHF	TGTGCCAGCAGTTACGGAAGGGACGTACAGCCCCAGCATTTT
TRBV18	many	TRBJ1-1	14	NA	CASSPSGGQTEAFF	TGTGCCAGCTCACCTTCTGGGGGGCAGACTGAAGCTTTCTTT
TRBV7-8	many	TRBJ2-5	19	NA	CASSRPPTWQPGEQETQYF	TGTGCCAGCAGCAGACCCCCAACATGGCAGCCGGGGGAACAAGAGACCCAGTACTTC
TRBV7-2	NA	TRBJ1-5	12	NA	CASSLAGKPQHF	TGTGCCAGCAGCTTAGCGGGAAAACCCCAGCATTTT
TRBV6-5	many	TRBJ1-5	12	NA	CASSYHGQPQHF	TGTGCCAGCAGTTATCACGGTCAGCCCCAGCATTTT
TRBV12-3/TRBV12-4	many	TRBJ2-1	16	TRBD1	CASSLLQGVSYNEQFF	TGTGCCAGCAGTCTCCTACAGGGGGTCTCCTACAATGAGCAGTTCTTC
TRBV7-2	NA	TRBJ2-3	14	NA	CASSLGIVSDTQYF	TGTGCCAGCAGCTTAGGGATAGTCTCAGATACGCAGTATTTT
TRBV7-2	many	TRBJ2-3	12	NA	CASSHYTDTQYF	TGTGCCAGCAGCCACTACACAGATACGCAGTATTTT
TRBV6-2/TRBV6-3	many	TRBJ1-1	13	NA	CASSYGQGTEAFF	TGTGCCAGCAGTTACGGGCAGGGGACTGAAGCTTTCTTT
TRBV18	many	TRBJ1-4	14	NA	CASSPFRGYEKLFF	TGTGCCAGCTCACCATTCCGGGGTTATGAAAAACTGTTTTTT
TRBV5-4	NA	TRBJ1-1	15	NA	CASSPVQGWDTEAFF	TGTGCCAGCAGCCCAGTTCAGGGCTGGGACACTGAAGCTTTCTTT
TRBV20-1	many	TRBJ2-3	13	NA	CSARDQGTDTQYF	TGCAGTGCTAGAGATCAGGGGACAGATACGCAGTATTTT
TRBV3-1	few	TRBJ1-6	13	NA	CASSQDPGSPLHF	TGTGCCAGCAGCCAGGATCCCGGGTCACCCCTCCACTTT
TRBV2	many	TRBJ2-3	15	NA	CASSEEGLPRNTQYF	TGTGCCAGCAGTGAAGAGGGGTTACCAAGGAATACGCAGTATTTT
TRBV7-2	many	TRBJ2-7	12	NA	CASSRPAYEQYF	TGTGCCAGCAGCCGGCCGGCCTACGAGCAGTACTTC
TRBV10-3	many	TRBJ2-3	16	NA	CAISVIGGADTDTQYF	TGTGCCATCAGTGTTATTGGGGGCGCCGACACAGATACGCAGTATTTT
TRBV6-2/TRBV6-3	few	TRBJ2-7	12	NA	CASSYLGNEQYF	TGTGCCAGCAGTTACTTGGGGAACGAGCAGTACTTC
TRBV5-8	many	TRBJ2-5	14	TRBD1	CASSRTGGLETQYF	TGTGCCAGCAGCCGGACAGGGGGACTGGAGACCCAGTACTTC
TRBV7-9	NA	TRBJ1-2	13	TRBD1	CASSFQGAYGYTF	TGTGCCAGCAGCTTCCAGGGGGCCTATGGCTACACCTTC
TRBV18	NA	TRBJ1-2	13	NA	CASSTASDYGYTF	TGTGCCAGCTCCACAGCCTCCGACTATGGCTACACCTTC
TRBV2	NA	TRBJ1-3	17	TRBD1	CASSEAGQGMAGNTIYF	TGTGCCAGCAGTGAGGCCGGACAGGGAATGGCTGGAAACACCATATATTTT
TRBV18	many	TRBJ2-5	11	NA	CASSPQETQYF	TGTGCCAGCAGCCCACAAGAGACCCAGTACTTC
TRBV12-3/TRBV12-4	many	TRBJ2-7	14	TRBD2	CASSPGLAGYEQYF	TGTGCCAGCAGCCCGGGACTAGCTGGCTACGAGCAGTACTTC
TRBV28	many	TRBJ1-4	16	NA	CASSTAGPPWDEKLFF	TGTGCCAGCAGTACCGCCGGCCCCCCGTGGGACGAAAAACTGTTTTTT
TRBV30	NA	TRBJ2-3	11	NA	CAWARTDTQYF	TGTGCCTGGGCCCGGACAGATACGCAGTATTTT
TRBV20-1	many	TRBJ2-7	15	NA	CSAPLVGARSYEQYF	TGCAGTGCCCCATTGGTCGGGGCCAGGTCCTACGAGCAGTACTTC
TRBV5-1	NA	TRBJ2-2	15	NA	CASSLASGRTGELFF	TGCGCCAGCAGCTTGGCCTCAGGGAGAACCGGGGAGCTGTTTTTT
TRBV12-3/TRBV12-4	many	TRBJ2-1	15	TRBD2	CASSLVGGSMYEQFF	TGTGCCAGCAGTTTAGTTGGCGGGAGTATGTATGAGCAGTTCTTC
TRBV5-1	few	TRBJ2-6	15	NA	CASSPAVTGANVLTF	TGCGCCAGCAGCCCAGCAGTAACAGGGGCCAACGTCCTGACTTTC
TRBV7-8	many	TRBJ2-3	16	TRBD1	CASSPQTGGLADTQYF	TGTGCCAGCAGCCCTCAGACAGGGGGCTTGGCAGATACGCAGTATTTT
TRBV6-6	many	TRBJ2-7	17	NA	CASSTKAFSSYSYEQYF	TGTGCCAGCAGTACAAAGGCCTTTAGCAGTTACTCCTACGAGCAGTACTTC
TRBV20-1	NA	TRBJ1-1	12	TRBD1	CSATQGDTEAFF	TGCAGTGCTACCCAGGGGGACACTGAAGCTTTCTTT
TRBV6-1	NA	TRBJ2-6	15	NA	CASSQQGTGANVLTF	TGTGCCAGCAGTCAACAGGGCACTGGGGCCAACGTCCTGACTTTC
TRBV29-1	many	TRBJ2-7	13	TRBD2	CSVEGAGHYEQYF	TGCAGCGTTGAAGGAGCGGGGCACTACGAGCAGTACTTC
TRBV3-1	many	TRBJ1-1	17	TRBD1	CASSQFRDRGGNTEAFF	TGTGCCAGCAGCCAATTCCGGGACAGGGGAGGGAACACTGAAGCTTTCTTT
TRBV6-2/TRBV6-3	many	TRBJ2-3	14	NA	CASRQGLSTDTQYF	TGTGCCAGCAGGCAGGGGTTGAGCACAGATACGCAGTATTTT
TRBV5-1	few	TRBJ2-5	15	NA	CASSYLGLTQETQYF	TGCGCCAGCAGCTACCTTGGTCTGACCCAAGAGACCCAGTACTTC
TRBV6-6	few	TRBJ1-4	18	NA	CASSYGLAYRGTNEKLFF	TGTGCCAGCAGTTACGGGTTGGCCTACAGAGGAACTAATGAAAAACTGTTTTTT
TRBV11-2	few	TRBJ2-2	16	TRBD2	CASSLVLAGGTGELFF	TGTGCCAGCAGCTTGGTTTTAGCGGGGGGGACCGGGGAGCTGTTTTTT
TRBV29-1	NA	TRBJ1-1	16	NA	CSVEFSGVPLNTEAFF	TGCAGCGTTGAATTCTCCGGGGTTCCCCTGAACACTGAAGCTTTCTTT
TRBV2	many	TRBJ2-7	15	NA	CASSETSVGPDEQYF	TGTGCCAGCAGTGAAACGAGCGTCGGACCGGACGAGCAGTACTTC
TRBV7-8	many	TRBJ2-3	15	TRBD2	CASSPYKRGLDTQYF	TGTGCCAGCAGCCCTTATAAGCGGGGGTTGGATACGCAGTATTTT
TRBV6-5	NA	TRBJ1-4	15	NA	CASSPKREPNEKLFF	TGTGCCAGCAGCCCTAAAAGGGAGCCTAATGAAAAACTGTTTTTT
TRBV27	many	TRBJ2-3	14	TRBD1	CATTKDRSGDTQYF	TGTGCCACTACAAAGGACAGGTCGGGAGATACGCAGTATTTT
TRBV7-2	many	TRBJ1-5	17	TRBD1	CASSLVGARGGNQPQHF	TGTGCCAGCAGCTTAGTAGGGGCCAGGGGGGGCAATCAGCCCCAGCATTTT